These 6 T cell receptor beta chains came from one sample sequenced in a study of early T cells in non-severe SARS-CoV-2 infection. TCRdb redid the calling of the 5' RACE reads with MiXCR, one entry per CDR3 protein. Altogether 60,000 to 65,000 distinct CDR3 sequences are present, 7% to 10% being singletons, with the ten largest covering 13%. The sample in question was whole blood, obtained at baseline. The receptors shown here come from an adult who was a healthcare worker with PCR-confirmed SARS-CoV-2 infection or an uninfected control (not recorded which).

The V call is TRBV7-2, the J call TRBJ2-7, with 10 bases lining up with TRBD2. Germline V CDR1 and CDR2: SGHTA, FQGNSA. This CDR3 has 14 amino acids. Trimming at V came to 5 bases and at J to 7 bases, leaving 8 bases not matched to a gene. CDR3 DNA sequence: TGTGCCAGCAGCCTCAGCGGGAGGGCCCAGGAGCAGTACTTC. This encodes CASSLSGRAQEQYF.

This clonotype was seen repeatedly, ten times or more. This sequence joins TRBV6-2 or TRBV6-3 and TRBJ1-4; D is undetermined. There are 12 residues in the CDR3. Germline CDR1 and CDR2: MNHEY and SVGEGT. Trimming left V 6 bases short and J 15 bases short, with 17 bases between. CDR3 nucleotide sequence: TGTGCCAGCAGCCCGAACGGTGTTGAAGTGTTTTTT. Amino acids: CASSPNGVEVFF.

In this sample, this clonotype turned up a few times. The rearrangement links TRBV20-1 to TRBJ2-1; 10 bases match TRBD2. Germline values: CDR1 DFQATT, CDR2 SNEGSKA (reference sequence). Germline trimming cut 2 bases from V and 7 bases from J; bases unmatched to any gene: 5. The length of the CDR3 is 14 residues. CDR3 coding DNA: TGCAGTGCTAGATATCTAGCGGGAGTGAATGAGCAGTTCTTC. It encodes CSARYLAGVNEQFF.

This clonotype turned up a few times. The rearrangement joins TRBV7-8 to TRBJ2-3; D may correspond to TRBD1 or TRBD2 (5 bases each). Germline V gives CDR1 SGHVS, CDR2 FQNEAQ. Trimming took off 10 bases at V and 4 bases at J, with 18 bases between the two ends. The CDR3 loop spans 14 amino acids. This CDR3 is CATMGREFPDTQYF. The DNA for the CDR3 is TGTGCCACCATGGGACGGGAATTCCCAGATACGCAGTATTTT.

This rearrangement joins TRBV9 to TRBJ1-1; unclear D gene. Germline loops: CDR1 SGDLS, CDR2 YYNGEE. V was pared by 3 bases and J by 5 bases, with 14 bases between. This CDR3 has 14 amino acids. The CDR3 loop is CASSADWEGTEAFF. In DNA form, the CDR3 reads TGTGCCAGCAGCGCGGATTGGGAAGGAACTGAAGCTTTCTTT.

This clonotype was counted only a few times. The V and J genes are TRBV18 and TRBJ2-7; D might be TRBD1 (6 bases). V lost 3 bases, J lost 7 bases, and 16 bases lay in between. This CDR3 is built from 14 residues. Germline values: CDR1 KGHSH, CDR2 LQKENI. The CDR3 bases are TGTGCCAGCTCACCGGACAGAGCCTCAAGGGAGCAGTACTTC. Its translation: CASSPDRASREQYF.